This TCR beta chain was identified in a study of cytotoxic CD8 clonotypes in ibrutinib-treated CLL. For the study at large: The patient breakdown showed 10 to 12 relapsed/refractory and approximately 15 treatment-naive cases, with approximately 18 IGHV unmutated. After a median around 12 months on treatment (6 to 36), response samples were drawn. Findings and caveats of the study: Clonality went up at the time of ibrutinib response, stayed stable in sustained remission, and later dropped back toward its baseline level at progression.

Sequencing used immunoSEQ multiplex PCR; TCRdb keeps in-frame clones, though not all of them. The table shows 15,000 to 20,000 clones, with approximately 82% occurring only once. PBMCs were cryopreserved, and approximately 2 micrograms of genomic DNA from them went into TCR beta libraries. The germline V gene encodes CDR1 MRHNA and CDR2 SNTAGT. V was cut by 6 bases and J by 6 bases, with 17 bases left in between. This CDR3 is built from 15 residues. On this clone itself: Its antigen remains unidentified.

The source is a human donor with chronic lymphocytic leukemia. The material was PBMCs, obtained before ibrutinib treatment. The chain carries TRBV6-4 and TRBJ2-2, with a weak D call TRBD1 (5 bases). The CDR3 reads CASRPQGIASGELFF. For the CDR3, the DNA is TGTGCCAGCAGACCTCAGGGAATTGCGTCCGGGGAGCTGTTTTTT.